The 28 T cell receptor beta chains presented below share a single source sample, sequenced in a study of human T cells and chemical hapten exposure. Time point defined: patch test 3, about 24 weeks after DPC sensitization. Treatment noted: therapeutic diphenylcyclopropenone sensitization with weekly scalp DPC. TCRdb passed the RACE reads through MiXCR, listing each CDR3 protein once. The table has around 200,000 distinct CDR3 sequences, about 25% seen once; the top ten hold under 2.5%. The input for sequencing was whole blood, taken in connection with sensitization to the hapten diphenylcyclopropenone (DPC). These receptors were collected from a woman in her thirties or forties with alopecia areata. Some clones in this sample may be carry-over from other donors' samples.

This clonotype was seen at least ten times. The gene calls are TRBV10-3 and TRBJ2-7; TRBD2 aligns across 9 bases. Trimming at V came to 2 bases and at J to 0 bases, leaving 8 bases not matched to a gene. This CDR3 contains 17 residues. The germline V gene has CDR1 ENHRY and CDR2 SYGVKD. The CDR3 nucleotides read TGTGCCATCAGTGAGACTTTAGCGGGAGTGACCTCCTACGAGCAGTACTTC. This encodes CAISETLAGVTSYEQYF.

CDR3 in DNA: TGCAGTGCTAGAGATCTGGGTGGCTACACCTTC. Translating gives CSARDLGGYTF. The chain employs TRBV20-1 and TRBJ1-2; D gene uncertain. Trimming shortened V by 0 bases and J by 7 bases, and 6 bases separated the two germline ends. The CDR3 has 11 residues. Germline V lookup: CDR1 DFQATT, CDR2 SNEGSKA (reference sequence).

This clonotype turned up a few times. This rearrangement joins TRBV7-6 to TRBJ2-7; 10 bases match TRBD2. V was pared by 6 bases and J by 2 bases, with 13 bases of the junction left unmatched. Germline assignment: CDR1 SGHVS and CDR2 FNYEAQ. This CDR3 spans 17 amino acids. CDR3 DNA sequence: TGTGCCAGCAGTCGTTACCAGACTAGCGGGCCCGCCTACGAGCAGTACTTC. This sequence encodes CASSRYQTSGPAYEQYF.

This clonotype has just a few counts. The J gene is TRBJ1-2, the V gene TRBV9, with D uncertain. The V and J ends lost 5 bases and 4 bases respectively, with 12 bases between them. The CDR3 is 13 amino acids. Per the germline V gene, CDR1 is SGDLS and CDR2 is YYNGEE. CDR3 in amino acids: CASRGENVYGYTF. The CDR3 coding sequence is TGTGCCAGCAGGGGCGAGAACGTCTATGGCTACACCTTC.

The J gene is TRBJ1-1, the V gene TRBV2; D perhaps matches TRBD1 (5 bases). Germline-derived CDR1 and CDR2 are SNHLY and FYNNEI. V lost 7 bases to trimming and J lost 1 base, with 13 bases between them. This CDR3 comprises 14 residues. The CDR3 region has the DNA TGTGCCAGCAAGGTCGGGACGGCGAACACTGAAGCTTTCTTT. Its protein product is CASKVGTANTEAFF.

There are a few counts of this clonotype. This chain joins TRBV28 and TRBJ2-5; 8 positions match TRBD1. Germline CDR1 MDHEN, CDR2 SYDVKM. The CDR3 length is 15 residues. The CDR3 protein is CASFSPGQGRETQYF. CDR3 nucleotide sequence: TGTGCTAGCTTTTCACCAGGACAGGGTAGAGAGACCCAGTACTTC. Together with reference TRBV28 and TRBJ2-5, the CDR3 gives the full variable domain: DVKVTQSSRYLVKRTGEKVFLECVQDMDHENMFWYRQDPGLGLRLIYFSYDVKMKEKGDIPEGYSVSREKKERFSLILESASTNQTSMYLCASFSPGQGRETQYFGPGTRLLVL.

The rearrangement links TRBV6-5 to TRBJ1-1; maybe TRBD1 (6 bases). Germline CDR1 and CDR2: MNHEY and SVGAGI. V gave up 2 bases and J gave up 11 bases, with 15 bases separating them. The CDR3 runs 13 residues. The CDR3 DNA reads as TGTGCCAGCAGTTACGGCCAGGGGCAGGGGGCTTTCTTT. As protein: CASSYGQGQGAFF.

The chain couples TRBV6-5 to TRBJ1-1, with TRBD1 matching 7 bases. CDR1 and CDR2 from the germline V gene are MNHEY and SVGAGI. The CDR3 extends over 16 amino acids. J lost 2 bases, V lost 2 bases, and 8 bases had no gene match. The CDR3 region is CASSYIGGQLNTEAFF. In DNA form, the CDR3 reads TGTGCCAGCAGTTACATTGGGGGACAGCTAAACACTGAAGCTTTCTTT.

This clonotype was seen a few times. V usage is TRBV4-3 and J usage is TRBJ2-5; TRBD2 is a possible D gene (6 bases). V lost 1 base and J lost 3, with 9 bases in between. The germline CDR1 and CDR2 sequences are LGHNA and YSLEER. This CDR3 is 14 amino acids long. The CDR3, as DNA: TGCGCCAGCAGCCAAGCAGCGGGTAAAGAGACCCAGTACTTC. This gives the protein CASSQAAGKETQYF.

This clonotype was counted at least ten times. The chain recombines TRBV28 with TRBJ1-4; D might be TRBD1 (5 bases). Germline CDR1 is MDHEN and CDR2 is SYDVKM. V was shortened by 8 bases and J by 8 bases, with 21 bases between the two germline ends. The CDR3 covers 15 residues. Here the CDR3 reads CASLQPSHAGEKLFF. The CDR3 nucleotides read TGTGCCAGCCTCCAACCGAGCCATGCAGGGGAAAAACTGTTTTTT.

In this sample, this clonotype turned up once. The chain couples TRBV7-2 to TRBJ2-7; the D is unclear. V was trimmed by 1 base and J by 7 bases, leaving 20 bases between them. The CDR3 has 16 residues. Germline V gene lookup returns CDR1 SGHTA and CDR2 FQGNSA. This CDR3 reads CASSLVFLPPTVEQYF. DNA for the CDR3: TGTGCCAGCAGCTTAGTGTTCCTCCCTCCAACGGTGGAGCAGTACTTC. The variable domain in full, with the rest retrieved from reference TRBV7-2 and TRBJ2-7, is GAGVSQSPSNKVTEKGKDVELRCDPISGHTALYWYRQSLGQGLEFLIYFQGNSAPDKSGLPSDRFSAERTGGSVSTLTIQRTQQEDSAVYLCASSLVFLPPTVEQYFGPGTRLTVT.

The chain has TRBV7-2 and TRBJ1-5, with D uncertain. V was cut by 4 bases and J by 6 bases, with 13 bases left in between. This CDR3 has 14 residues. CDR1 is SGHTA and CDR2 is FQGNSA in the germline V gene. The CDR3 reads CASSSSMGGQPQHF. The CDR3 DNA sequence: TGTGCCAGCAGCTCTTCAATGGGTGGTCAGCCCCAGCATTTT.

The genes are TRBV4-3 and TRBJ2-1; 13 nucleotides match TRBD2. After removal of 1 base from V and 10 bases from J, the junction contained 10 bases not matched to a gene. In germline, CDR1 is LGHNA, CDR2 YSLEER. The CDR3 is 17 residues long. CDR3 nucleotide sequence: TGCGCCAGCAGCCAAGCCGTTGGACTAGCGGGAGTTAGAGAGCAGTTCTTC. Protein product: CASSQAVGLAGVREQFF.

This clonotype was counted between two and nine times. The rearrangement links TRBV10-3 to TRBJ1-1; 8 bases map to TRBD1. The trim removed 2 bases at V and 6 bases at J, leaving 8 bases unmatched. Germline CDR1 reads ENHRY; CDR2 reads SYGVKD. The CDR3 is 15 residues long. The CDR3 bases are TGTGCCATCAGTGAGGCAGGGGGCTCTGCAGCTGAAGCTTTCTTT. This gives the protein CAISEAGGSAAEAFF.

This clonotype has ten or more counts. V gene TRBV29-1 combines with J gene TRBJ2-1, with D maybe TRBD2 (6 bases). Between the trimmed V and J ends, which lost 5 bases and 3 bases, there was a span of 20 bases. This CDR3 is 16 amino acids long. Per germline, CDR1 SQVTM and CDR2 ANQGSEA. CDR3 in DNA: TGCAGCGTTCGTATTCACCCGGGACTCCTCTACAATGAGCAGTTCTTC. The encoded protein is CSVRIHPGLLYNEQFF.

The sample holds many counts of this clonotype. This chain joins TRBV7-6 and TRBJ2-3; no clear D. This CDR3 is 12 amino acids long. Deletions cut 0 bases from V and 4 bases from J, with 2 bases between. In germline, CDR1 is SGHVS, CDR2 FNYEAQ. The CDR3 is CASSLASDTQYF. The CDR3 nucleotides read TGTGCCAGCAGCTTAGCTTCAGATACGCAGTATTTT.

Here the CDR3 reads CASSYAGGYYTF. CDR3 DNA: TGTGCCAGCAGTTACGCTGGGGGGTACTACACCTTC. J is TRBJ1-2 and V is TRBV6-5, with TRBD1 as a possible D gene (5 bases). From germline, CDR1 is MNHEY and CDR2 SVGAGI. This CDR3 contains 12 residues. Trimming stripped 2 bases from V and 10 bases from J, with 11 bases between.

This rearrangement joins TRBV10-3 to TRBJ1-6; TRBD1 matches at 9 bases. This CDR3 is 15 amino acids long. Unmatched junction bases numbered 0, after V lost 0 bases and J lost 6 bases. Germline CDR1 and CDR2: ENHRY and SYGVKD. This CDR3 is CAISESQGANSPLHF. DNA of the CDR3: TGTGCCATCAGTGAGTCACAGGGGGCTAATTCACCCCTCCACTTT.

The chain couples TRBV9 to TRBJ1-2, with D perhaps matching TRBD1 (5 bases). The ends were cut back, 4 bases at V and 8 bases at J, with 18 bases in the middle. CDR1 is SGDLS, CDR2 YYNGEE, per germline. This CDR3 is built from 14 residues. CDR3 sequence reads: CASSSPGQGHGYTF. The CDR3 bases are TGTGCCAGCAGCTCACCTGGGCAGGGCCACGGCTACACCTTC.

This clonotype was detected a few times. The chain uses TRBV5-1 and TRBJ1-2; D gene uncertain. Deletions cut 0 bases from V and 8 bases from J, with 14 bases between. The CDR3 is made up of 14 amino acids. CDR1 SGHRS and CDR2 YFSETQ come from the germline V gene. The CDR3 sequence: CASSLEPMGGGYTF. Here the CDR3 DNA reads TGCGCCAGCAGCTTGGAGCCCATGGGAGGAGGCTACACCTTC.

V usage is TRBV28 and J usage is TRBJ2-5; unclear D gene. The germline V gene has CDR1 MDHEN and CDR2 SYDVKM. V was trimmed by 5 bases and J by 5 bases, leaving 12 bases between them. The CDR3 contains 13 residues. DNA of the CDR3: TGTGCCAGCAGTGACCCTCCGGCGGAGACCCAGTACTTC. As protein: CASSDPPAETQYF.

Only a few counts were recorded for this clonotype. V usage is TRBV28 and J usage is TRBJ2-7, with TRBD1 matching 7 bases. V gave up 6 bases and J gave up 2 bases; unmatched junction bases: 10. This CDR3 is built from 15 residues. The germline CDR1 and CDR2 sequences are MDHEN and SYDVKM. CDR3 loop: CASSLSTGAPYEQYF. Here the CDR3 DNA reads TGTGCCAGCAGCCTTTCAACAGGGGCCCCCTACGAGCAGTACTTC.

Only a few counts were recorded for this clonotype. The J gene is TRBJ2-5, the V gene TRBV11-2, with TRBD2 identical over 10 bases. From germline, CDR1 is SGHAT and CDR2 FQNNGV. Trimming at V came to 4 bases and at J to 3 bases, leaving 2 bases not matched to a gene. This CDR3 is built from 14 residues. CDR3 protein: CASSYGLAEETQYF. CDR3 nucleotide sequence: TGTGCCAGCAGCTACGGACTAGCGGAAGAGACCCAGTACTTC.

This chain links TRBV12-3 or TRBV12-4 with TRBJ2-2; a weak D match, TRBD1 (5 bases). The CDR3 loop spans 13 amino acids. Trimming removed 6 bases from V and 6 bases from J, with 11 bases in between. The CDR3 protein is CASSLRGSGELFF. In DNA, the CDR3 is TGTGCCAGCAGCCTAAGGGGCTCCGGGGAGCTGTTTTTT.

The chain recombines TRBV6-4 with TRBJ2-2; D is ambiguous. The CDR3 totals 15 residues. V lost 3 bases and J 3 bases, leaving 11 bases between the germline ends. CDR1 and CDR2 from the germline V gene are MRHNA and SNTAGT. CDR3 sequence: CASSDSEFHTGELFF. The DNA for the CDR3 is TGTGCCAGCAGTGATAGTGAGTTTCACACCGGGGAGCTGTTTTTT.

This clonotype was seen more than once but under ten times. The chain is built from TRBV7-2 and TRBJ2-7, with D possibly called TRBD1 or TRBD2 (5 bases each). The germline gives CDR1 SGHTA, CDR2 FQGNSA. V was cut by 5 bases and J by 4 bases, with 18 bases left in between. CDR3 size: 15 residues. CDR3 DNA sequence: TGTGCCAGCAGCCCAACCCGGGACGGGATTTACGAGCAGTACTTC. Translation gives CASSPTRDGIYEQYF.

The rearrangement links TRBV12-3 or TRBV12-4 to TRBJ2-5; unclear D gene. The V and J ends lost 0 bases and 3 bases respectively, with 8 bases between them. CDR3 length equals 14 residues. The CDR3 region is CASSLARREETQYF. DNA of the CDR3: TGTGCCAGCAGTTTAGCACGCAGAGAAGAGACCCAGTACTTC.

This clonotype was seen a few times. V and J are TRBV25-1 and TRBJ2-7; D may match TRBD1 or TRBD2 (5 bases each). Deletions cut 6 bases from V and 0 bases from J, with 21 bases between. CDR3 length: 17 residues. The V gene's germline CDR1 is MGHDK and CDR2 SYGVNS. The CDR3 bases are TGTGCCAGCAGAGGGACCCTAGGGCAGGTTGACTCCTACGAGCAGTACTTC. The encoded protein is CASRGTLGQVDSYEQYF.